These 27 T cell receptor beta chains came from one sample sequenced in a study of cytomegalovirus exposure and HLA in healthy donors. The PCR made use of 60 Vbeta and 13 Jbeta primers. TCRdb keeps only in-frame clones here, not all; method: immunoSEQ multiplex PCR. There are under 200,000 clones in the sample; 81% occur only once, and around 3.6% lies in the top ten. The sample consisted of PBMCs. The origin of the receptors is a man between 40 and 49 years old in good health and CMV-seropositive.

The chain is built from TRBV7-9 and TRBJ1-2; TRBD1 matches at 10 bases. J gave up 6 bases and V 5 bases, and 6 bases lay outside the gene matches. Germline V CDR1 and CDR2: SEHNR, FQNEAQ (reference sequence). This CDR3 contains 14 residues. Here the CDR3 reads CASSTAGTGDGYTF. In nucleotides, the CDR3 is TGTGCCAGCAGCACCGCCGGGACAGGGGATGGCTACACCTTC.

The chain couples TRBV5-5 to TRBJ2-5; TRBD2 matches 9 bases. This CDR3 is built from 15 residues. Trimming cost V 2 bases and J 4 bases; bases outside gene matches: 6. Germline assignment: CDR1 SGHKS and CDR2 YYEKEE (reference sequence). The CDR3 DNA is TGTGCCAGCAGCTTAAGCGGGGGGCAGGGAGAGACCCAGTACTTC. It encodes CASSLSGGQGETQYF.

J is TRBJ1-1 and V is TRBV28, with no clear D. V gave up 7 bases and J gave up 11 bases, with 20 bases separating them. The CDR3 has 13 amino acids. The germline V gene has CDR1 MDHEN and CDR2 SYDVKM. The CDR3 nucleotides read TGTGCCAGCACTGGGTATTACCGGAGCGATGCTTTCTTT. It encodes CASTGYYRSDAFF.

V is TRBV30 and J is TRBJ2-6; weak D call: TRBD2 (8 bases). The CDR3 sequence is 18 residues long. V was clipped by 3 bases and J by 3 bases, with 21 bases between them. In germline, CDR1 is GTSNPN, CDR2 SVGIG (reference sequence). CDR3 loop: CAWRTGGEGAGGANVLTF. In DNA, the CDR3 is TGTGCCTGGAGGACGGGAGGGGAGGGGGCAGGTGGGGCCAACGTCCTGACTTTC.

This clone was seen a single time. The V gene is TRBV19, the J gene TRBJ1-1; D is perhaps TRBD1 (6 bases). Looked up from germline, CDR1 is LNHDA and CDR2 is SQIVND (reference sequence). V lost 1 base and J lost 7, with 16 bases in between. The CDR3 totals 15 residues. This CDR3 reads CASSIVGGIGHEAFF. The CDR3 bases are TGTGCCAGTAGTATAGTTGGGGGCATAGGTCATGAAGCTTTCTTT.

This clone was observed a handful of times. The genes are TRBV19 and TRBJ2-2; 9 nucleotides match TRBD2. This CDR3 spans 17 amino acids. From germline, CDR1 is LNHDA and CDR2 SQIVND (reference sequence). Trimming removed 6 bases from V and 2 bases from J; junction bases left unmatched: 10. CDR3 sequence (DNA): TGTGCCAGTAGGGGGGAGGGACTAGCTCCTAACACCGGGGAGCTGTTTTTT. This codes for CASRGEGLAPNTGELFF.

This clone turned up a few times. This chain uses TRBV5-1 with TRBJ2-1; 9 nucleotides match TRBD2. Trimming removed 0 bases from V and 3 bases from J; junction bases left unmatched: 4. Germline CDR1 reads SGHRS; CDR2 reads YFSETQ. This CDR3 is built from 16 residues. CDR3 loop: CASSLAATSGYNEQFF. The CDR3 DNA reads as TGCGCCAGCAGCTTGGCCGCGACTAGCGGCTACAATGAGCAGTTCTTC.

The chain has TRBV7-2 and TRBJ1-2; maybe TRBD1 (5 bases). The ends were cut back, 5 bases at V and 8 bases at J, with 15 bases in the middle. The CDR3 loop spans 13 amino acids. In germline, CDR1 is SGHTA, CDR2 FQGNSA. CDR3 sequence reads: CASSPREGRGYTF. The CDR3, as DNA: TGTGCCAGCAGCCCTAGGGAGGGGCGGGGCTACACCTTC.

DNA of the CDR3: TGCGCCAGCAGCCAAGAAAGGGGAGGGAGAGTTAACTATGGCTACACCTTC. Translating it yields CASSQERGGRVNYGYTF. The rearrangement links TRBV4-1 to TRBJ1-2; tentative D call: TRBD1 (5 bases). Trimming pared 0 bases from V and 1 base from J, leaving 15 bases between. Germline V CDR1 and CDR2: MGHRA, YSYEKL. There are 17 residues in the CDR3.

V gene TRBV2 combines with J gene TRBJ1-5; weak D call: TRBD1 (5 bases). Per the germline V gene, CDR1 is SNHLY and CDR2 is FYNNEI. This CDR3 has 16 residues. V was pared by 5 bases and J by 1 base, with 15 bases between. CDR3 region: CASSPLGGVSNQPQHF. CDR3 bases: TGTGCCAGCAGTCCCTTGGGGGGGGTGAGCAATCAGCCCCAGCATTTT.

The rearrangement joins TRBV30 to TRBJ1-5, with no clear D. Looked up from germline, CDR1 is GTSNPN and CDR2 is SVGIG (reference sequence). V dropped 0 bases and J dropped 11 bases, with 17 bases sitting between them. CDR3 length: 14 residues. In DNA form, the CDR3 reads TGTGCCTGGAGTGTAGAGAGTTACGAGAAGTCCCAGCATTTT. Its protein is CAWSVESYEKSQHF.

DNA of the CDR3: TGTGCCAGCAGTTTTGGCGGTTGGGACAGGGGGTGGGGGGAGACCCAGTACTTC. This sequence encodes CASSFGGWDRGWGETQYF. V is TRBV28 and J is TRBJ2-5; 11 bases map to TRBD1. The junction had 14 bases not matched to a gene; V was cut back by 3 bases and J by 5 bases. Germline CDR1 MDHEN, CDR2 SYDVKM. The CDR3 covers 18 residues.

This chain connects TRBV2 to TRBJ2-5; 9 nucleotides align to TRBD2. This CDR3 spans 15 amino acids. V shed 9 bases, J shed 1 base, and the junction held 9 bases outside the gene matches. Germline-derived CDR1 and CDR2 are SNHLY and FYNNEI. CDR3 loop: CASGGLAGPQETQYF. For the CDR3, the DNA is TGTGCCAGTGGGGGGCTAGCGGGACCCCAAGAGACCCAGTACTTC.

J is TRBJ2-3 and V is TRBV28, with D perhaps matching TRBD1 (6 bases). The CDR3 consists of 13 residues. CDR1 is MDHEN, CDR2 SYDVKM, per germline. Trimming cost V 5 bases and J 2 bases, with 8 bases left between them. CDR3 sequence reads: CASSRDNTDTQYF. CDR3 sequence (DNA): TGTGCCAGCAGTCGGGACAACACAGATACGCAGTATTTT. Filled out from reference TRBV28 and TRBJ2-3, the complete variable domain reads DVKVTQSSRYLVKRTGEKVFLECVQDMDHENMFWYRQDPGLGLRLIYFSYDVKMKEKGDIPEGYSVSREKKERFSLILESASTNQTSMYLCASSRDNTDTQYFGPGTRLTVL.

The chain employs TRBV6-6 and TRBJ1-5; D gene unclear. Trimming took 5 bases from V and 4 from J, leaving 12 bases between them. There are 14 residues in the CDR3. Germline values: CDR1 MNHNY, CDR2 SVGAGI (reference sequence). The CDR3 nucleotides read TGTGCCAGCAGTAGACCCGGCGGAAATCAGCCCCAGCATTTT. It yields the protein CASSRPGGNQPQHF.

The rearrangement links TRBV5-1 to TRBJ2-5, with D possibly being TRBD1 (6 bases). Germline CDR1 and CDR2: SGHRS and YFSETQ. V was pared by 3 bases and J by 4 bases, with 19 bases between. The CDR3 covers 16 residues. DNA of the CDR3: TGCGCCAGCAGCTCCCGGGACACCCTACAGCGAGAGACCCAGTACTTC. The encoded protein is CASSSRDTLQRETQYF.

V is TRBV28 and J is TRBJ2-1; D might be TRBD1 (5 bases). The germline V gene encodes CDR1 MDHEN and CDR2 SYDVKM. The CDR3 consists of 15 residues. Trimming left V 4 bases short and J 4 bases short, with 14 bases between. This chain's CDR3 is CASSYLKGLYNEQFF. CDR3 sequence (DNA): TGTGCCAGCAGTTACCTAAAGGGGCTTTACAATGAGCAGTTCTTC.

This clone was detected only once. The rearrangement uses TRBV5-1 and TRBJ2-1; a weak D match, TRBD1 (5 bases). V was clipped by 0 bases and J by 5 bases, with 9 bases between them. The germline gives CDR1 SGHRS, CDR2 YFSETQ. The CDR3 is 14 amino acids. DNA of the CDR3: TGCGCCAGCAGCTTGGAAGGGGTAAACAATGAGCAGTTCTTC. Its translation: CASSLEGVNNEQFF.

The V and J genes are TRBV6-5 and TRBJ1-3; a weak D match, TRBD1 (6 bases). CDR1 and CDR2 (germline): MNHEY, SVGAGI. V was trimmed by 6 bases and J by 3 bases, leaving 12 bases between them. This CDR3 is 14 amino acids long. The CDR3 nucleotides are TGTGCCAGCAGACCCGGACAGTTTGGAAACACCATATATTTT. This translates into CASRPGQFGNTIYF.

The chain recombines TRBV13 with TRBJ2-1; possibly TRBD2 for D (6 bases). Trimming shortened V by 4 bases and J by 5 bases, and 18 bases separated the two germline ends. The germline gives CDR1 PRHDT, CDR2 FYEKMQ (reference sequence). This CDR3 has 16 amino acids. The CDR3 reads CASSSRDSGIHNEQFF. CDR3 in DNA: TGTGCCAGCAGCTCCCGGGACTCAGGAATACACAATGAGCAGTTCTTC.

Regarding this clone: Distinct nucleotide sequences in the sample also encode this CDR3. The CDR3 DNA reads as TGTGCCAGCAGTTTTCAGAGGCGCACTCGGCATACGGACTATGGCTACACCTTC. Amino acids: CASSFQRRTRHTDYGYTF. The chain joins TRBV5-7 to TRBJ1-2; D is unresolved. TRBV5-7 is an open reading frame whose function is uncertain. V was pared by 5 bases and J by 3 bases, with 26 bases between. The CDR3 runs to 18 residues.

This clone was found once. The rearrangement uses TRBV6-5 and TRBJ2-4; tentative D call: TRBD1 (7 bases). CDR3 length: 14 amino acids. Germline V gives CDR1 MNHEY, CDR2 SVGAGI. Trimming shortened V by 6 bases and J by 1 base, and 10 bases separated the two germline ends. The CDR3 nucleotides are TGTGCCAGCAGGGCAGGGGGGGCCAAAAACATTCAGTACTTC. It translates to CASRAGGAKNIQYF.

The chain is built from TRBV9 and TRBJ1-1, with TRBD1 matching 10 bases. CDR1 is SGDLS and CDR2 is YYNGEE in the germline V gene. This CDR3 has 15 amino acids. V lost 0 bases, J lost 4 bases, and 3 bases stayed unmatched. The chain's CDR3 is CASSVGGQGVTEAFF. CDR3 coding DNA: TGTGCCAGCAGCGTAGGAGGACAGGGGGTCACTGAAGCTTTCTTT.

This clone occurred a few times. The V and J genes are TRBV19 and TRBJ1-5; the D gene is possibly TRBD1 (5 bases). The CDR3 is 15 residues long. V was cut by 1 base and J by 0 bases, with 7 bases left in between. Germline values: CDR1 LNHDA, CDR2 SQIVND (reference sequence). This CDR3 reads CASSIGTYSNQPQHF. The CDR3 coding sequence is TGTGCCAGTAGTATAGGGACATATAGCAATCAGCCCCAGCATTTT.

The chain carries TRBV29-1 and TRBJ2-1; TRBD2 aligns across 12 bases. The J segment lost 6 bases and the V segment lost 3 bases, leaving 18 bases of the junction unmatched. The germline CDR1 and CDR2 sequences are SQVTM and ANQGSEA. This CDR3 contains 19 residues. As DNA, the CDR3 is TGCAGCGTTGATAGCAGGCTAGCGGGGGGGCGACGGGGGTCCAATGAGCAGTTCTTC. Protein sequence: CSVDSRLAGGRRGSNEQFF.

This clone was observed a single time. This rearrangement joins TRBV30 to TRBJ2-1, with D perhaps matching TRBD2 (6 bases). Germline V lookup: CDR1 GTSNPN, CDR2 SVGIG (reference sequence). V lost 3 bases and J 2 bases, leaving 11 bases between the germline ends. CDR3 length equals 14 residues. Here the CDR3 DNA reads TGTGCCTGGAGCCCGGAGGGGACCTACAATGAGCAGTTCTTC. Residues: CAWSPEGTYNEQFF.

The chain links TRBV5-1 to TRBJ2-3; 7 bases are shared with TRBD2. Germline trimming cut 0 bases from V and 0 bases from J; bases unmatched to any gene: 4. CDR3 size: 16 residues. Germline CDR1 and CDR2: SGHRS and YFSETQ. CDR3: CASSLVASGSTDTQYF. DNA of the CDR3: TGCGCCAGCAGCTTGGTGGCTAGCGGAAGCACAGATACGCAGTATTTT. The variable domain in full, with the rest retrieved from reference TRBV5-1 and TRBJ2-3, is KAGVTQTPRYLIKTRGQQVTLSCSPISGHRSVSWYQQTPGQGLQFLFEYFSETQRNKGNFPGRFSGRQFSNSRSEMNVSTLELGDSALYLCASSLVASGSTDTQYFGPGTRLTVL.